This T cell receptor beta chain was documented in a study of CD8 T cells in Susac syndrome. Study-level results: The study found that Susac CD8+ clonal expansion peaked in TEMRA cells and active patients.

For this clonotype: The antigen is unknown.

RNA, at about 0.45 to 1 ug, was reverse transcribed with random hexamers. From the immunoSEQ multiplex PCR reads, TCRdb called clonotypes with MiXCR, one entry per CDR3 protein. The data hold 100,000 to 150,000 distinct CDR3 sequences, with approximately 96% observed a single time. CDR1 and CDR2 from the germline V gene are DFQATT and SNEGSKA (reference sequence). The CDR3 consists of 15 residues. Trimming took 0 bases from V and 1 from J; bases not matched to a gene: 3. Sample: CD8+ T cells from PBMCs. This clonotype was sampled from a human donor with Susac syndrome. The chain combines TRBV20-1 with TRBJ2-7; 10 bases are a match to TRBD2. The CDR3 DNA sequence: TGCAGTGCTAGAGATTTGGGACTAGCGTCCTACGAGCAGTACTTC. This translates into CSARDLGLASYEQYF.